The sequence of this T cell receptor beta chain was determined in a study of Graves' ophthalmopathy and Graves' hyperthyroidism. Amplified TCR beta CDR3 regions were obtained using RNA transcripts as template. Amplification began with first-round RT-PCR using HTBI primers, then second-round multiplex PCR was performed. A single record per CDR3 protein comes from TCRdb applying MiXCR to the multiplex PCR reads. The table records over a million distinct CDR3 sequences, approximately 35% of them present only once. The CDR3 sequence is 15 residues long. The germline V gene has CDR1 MNHEY and CDR2 SVGAGI. With V trimmed by 5 bases and J by 1 base, 5 bases remained unmatched. With respect to this clonotype: Its antigen is unknown.

Findings of the study overall: Sensitivity reached more than 70% and specificity more than 72% when the model predicted ophthalmopathy progression.

Uncontrolled infections, pregnancy, lactation or other autoimmune diseases led to patient exclusion. The sequence was collected from an adult man with Graves' hyperthyroidism. The genes are TRBV6-5 and TRBJ2-7; 10 nucleotides match TRBD1. Sequenced: peripheral blood or thyroid tissue (not recorded which). CDR3 amino acids: CASSTWDRGSYEQYF. The CDR3 coding sequence is TGTGCCAGCAGTACGTGGGACAGGGGATCCTACGAGCAGTACTTC.